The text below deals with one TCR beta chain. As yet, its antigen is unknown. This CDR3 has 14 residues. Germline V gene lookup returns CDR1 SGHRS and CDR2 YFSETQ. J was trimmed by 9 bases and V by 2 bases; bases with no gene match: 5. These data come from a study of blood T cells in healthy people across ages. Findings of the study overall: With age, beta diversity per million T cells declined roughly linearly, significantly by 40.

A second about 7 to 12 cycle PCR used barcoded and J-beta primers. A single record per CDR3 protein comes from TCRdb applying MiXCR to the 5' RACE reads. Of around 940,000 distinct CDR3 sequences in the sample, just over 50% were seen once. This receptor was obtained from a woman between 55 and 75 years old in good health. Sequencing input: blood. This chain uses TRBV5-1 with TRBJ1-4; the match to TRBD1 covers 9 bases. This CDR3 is CASSFTGGEKKLFF. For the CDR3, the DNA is TGCGCCAGCAGCTTTACAGGGGGCGAGAAAAAACTGTTTTTT.